These 27 T cell receptor beta chains originate from one sample sequenced in a study of blood T cell repertoires in COVID-19. The assay was immunoSEQ multiplex PCR, and TCRdb's table has in-frame clones only and misses some. The table lists fewer than 300,000 clones, 82% of them singletons. Sequenced input: peripheral blood. The receptors come from a young woman with acute or convalescent COVID-19.

This clone was picked up a small number of times. V gene TRBV7-9 combines with J gene TRBJ1-2; 8 bases align to TRBD1. CDR1 is SEHNR and CDR2 is FQNEAQ in the germline V gene (reference sequence). The CDR3 loop spans 18 amino acids. V lost 5 bases and J lost 4; bases outside the gene matches: 18. CDR3 sequence: CASSLPQASDRATYGYTF. CDR3 nucleotides: TGTGCCAGCAGCCTACCCCAAGCCTCGGACAGGGCTACCTATGGCTACACCTTC.

The CDR3 nucleotides are TGTGCCAGCAGCTTAGTACAGGGGGCGGGTCAGCCCCAGCATTTT. Encoded protein: CASSLVQGAGQPQHF. The rearrangement links TRBV7-2 to TRBJ1-5; 9 bases match TRBD1. V lost 1 base and J lost 6; bases outside the gene matches: 4. The length of the CDR3 is 15 residues. The germline CDR1 and CDR2 sequences are SGHTA and FQGNSA.

The chain is built from TRBV5-4 and TRBJ2-1; TRBD2 is a possible D gene (5 bases). CDR1 SGHNT and CDR2 YYREEE come from the germline V gene (reference sequence). V dropped 4 bases and J dropped 15 bases, with 17 bases sitting between them. The CDR3 contains 12 residues. The CDR3 bases are TGTGCCAGCAGCCCTCCCGGGGAGCCGGGGTTCTTC. It codes for CASSPPGEPGFF.

The rearrangement uses TRBV5-1 and TRBJ1-2, with D uncertain. The CDR3 runs to 15 residues. Trimming cost V 0 bases and J 2 bases, with 11 bases left between them. Germline V gene lookup returns CDR1 SGHRS and CDR2 YFSETQ. The CDR3 sequence: CASSLGTTQNYGYTF. The DNA of the CDR3 is TGCGCCAGCAGCTTGGGTACAACACAAAACTATGGCTACACCTTC.

CDR3 sequence (DNA): TGTGCTAGTGGTTTCGGCGCAGGGACTGGAAACACCATATATTTT. Translating it yields CASGFGAGTGNTIYF. V is TRBV12-5 and J is TRBJ1-3; tentatively, D is TRBD1 (5 bases). The CDR3 has 15 residues. Germline assignment: CDR1 LGHNT and CDR2 FRNRAP. Between the trimmed V and J ends, which lost 3 bases and 2 bases, there was a span of 11 bases.

About this clone itself: It may be a read error: a sequence one base away is much more abundant. The V gene is TRBV9, the J gene TRBJ1-1; D ambiguous. CDR3 length: 14 amino acids. V shed 1 base and J shed 1 base, with 8 bases lying between them. CDR1 SGDLS and CDR2 YYNGEE come from the germline V gene. CDR3 protein: CASSVQATNTEAFF. CDR3 DNA: TGTGCCAGCAGCGTACAGGCGACGAACACTGAAGCTTTCTTT.

The J gene is TRBJ2-1, the V gene TRBV4-3, with TRBD1 identical over 10 bases. The germline V gene has CDR1 LGHNA and CDR2 YSLEER. The CDR3 contains 15 residues. V trimming: 4 bases; J trimming: 7 bases; junction bases outside the gene matches: 7. The CDR3: CASSPRQGASNEQFF. The CDR3 nucleotides are TGCGCCAGCAGCCCCCGACAGGGGGCTTCAAATGAGCAGTTCTTC.

J is TRBJ2-7 and V is TRBV28, with 9 bases fitting TRBD2. The CDR3 consists of 14 residues. Per the germline V gene, CDR1 is MDHEN and CDR2 is SYDVKM. With V trimmed by 6 bases and J by 5 bases, 8 bases remained unmatched. CDR3 loop: CASRRSGSNNEQYF. CDR3 in DNA: TGTGCCAGCAGACGTAGCGGGAGTAACAACGAGCAGTACTTC. Variable domain in full (rest from reference TRBV28 and TRBJ2-7): DVKVTQSSRYLVKRTGEKVFLECVQDMDHENMFWYRQDPGLGLRLIYFSYDVKMKEKGDIPEGYSVSREKKERFSLILESASTNQTSMYLCASRRSGSNNEQYFGPGTRLTVT.

This chain uses TRBV4-2 with TRBJ2-3, with D tentatively TRBD2 (5 bases). V was cut by 1 base and J by 2 bases, with 10 bases left in between. CDR1 and CDR2 from the germline V gene are LGHNA and YNFKEQ. There are 15 residues in the CDR3. CDR3 amino acids: CASSQGLAYTDTQYF. DNA of the CDR3: TGTGCCAGCAGCCAAGGGCTAGCCTACACAGATACGCAGTATTTT.

The CDR3 is CASSLGQGNQPQHF. DNA of the CDR3: TGTGCCAGCAGCTTGGGACAGGGGAATCAGCCCCAGCATTTT. The rearrangement joins TRBV4-2 to TRBJ1-5; 10 nucleotides match TRBD1. The CDR3 is 14 residues long. V was pared by 5 bases and J by 4 bases, with 2 bases of the junction left unmatched. Germline V gives CDR1 LGHNA, CDR2 YNFKEQ.

The chain employs TRBV19 and TRBJ2-1, with TRBD2 matching 10 bases. V was clipped by 5 bases and J by 2 bases; unmatched bases: 3. CDR3 length equals 15 residues. Germline assignment: CDR1 LNHDA and CDR2 SQIVND (reference sequence). The chain's CDR3 is CASSLLAGTYNEQFF. CDR3 coding DNA: TGTGCCAGTAGTTTACTAGCGGGAACCTACAATGAGCAGTTCTTC. Drawing the rest from reference TRBV19 and TRBJ2-1, the complete variable domain is DGGITQSPKYLFRKEGQNVTLSCEQNLNHDAMYWYRQDPGQGLRLIYYSQIVNDFQKGDIAEGYSVSREKKESFPLTVTSAQKNPTAFYLCASSLLAGTYNEQFFGPGTRLTVL.

The V call is TRBV7-9, the J call TRBJ2-1, with 10 bases fitting TRBD2. Germline V CDR1 and CDR2: SEHNR, FQNEAQ (reference sequence). The CDR3 is made up of 15 amino acids. V lost 3 bases, J lost 9 bases, and 8 bases stayed unmatched. In DNA, the CDR3 is TGTGCCAGCAGCTTGGGGAGCGGGAGGGTCACTGAGCAGTTCTTC. Translated, it gives CASSLGSGRVTEQFF.

This clone has a handful of counts. The chain combines TRBV4-2 with TRBJ1-5; 7 bases agree with TRBD1. V lost 6 bases and J lost 1; bases outside the gene matches: 9. The CDR3 sequence is 16 residues long. Germline V lookup: CDR1 LGHNA, CDR2 YNFKEQ. The CDR3 region has the DNA TGTGCCAGCAGTATCGAAATACAGGGGAGCAATCAGCCCCAGCATTTT. Its translation: CASSIEIQGSNQPQHF.

This chain joins TRBV5-4 and TRBJ1-4; TRBD1 is a possible D gene (6 bases). Trimming took off 2 bases at V and 6 bases at J, with 14 bases between the two ends. This CDR3 region has 15 residues. The germline V gene encodes CDR1 SGHNT and CDR2 YYREEE (reference sequence). The CDR3 DNA follows: TGTGCCAGCAGCTTCGGTCAGGGGTCAGATGAAAAACTGTTTTTT. It encodes CASSFGQGSDEKLFF.

There are a few counts of this clone. The V and J genes are TRBV20-1 and TRBJ1-1, with unresolved D. The CDR3 totals 11 residues. Germline V gene data show CDR1 as DFQATT and CDR2 as SNEGSKA (reference sequence). CDR3 sequence reads: CRQDSATEAFF. The CDR3 DNA is TGCAGGCAAGACTCTGCAACTGAAGCTTTCTTT.

This rearrangement joins TRBV29-1 to TRBJ1-2; weak D call: TRBD1 (6 bases). Trimming took off 5 bases at V and 2 bases at J, with 9 bases between the two ends. Per germline, CDR1 SQVTM and CDR2 ANQGSEA. The CDR3 sequence is 12 residues long. This CDR3 reads CSVSGQNYGYTF. The DNA of the CDR3 is TGCAGCGTTAGCGGACAGAACTATGGCTACACCTTC.

V and J are TRBV19 and TRBJ2-7; tentative D call: TRBD1 (5 bases). The CDR3 has 17 residues. The ends were cut back, 4 bases at V and 2 bases at J, with 21 bases in the middle. Germline V gene lookup returns CDR1 LNHDA and CDR2 SQIVND (reference sequence). The DNA for the CDR3 is TGTGCCAGTAGTAGAGGCAGGGCATTGTCGAACGCCTACGAGCAGTACTTC. It yields the protein CASSRGRALSNAYEQYF. Filled out from reference TRBV19 and TRBJ2-7, the complete variable domain reads DGGITQSPKYLFRKEGQNVTLSCEQNLNHDAMYWYRQDPGQGLRLIYYSQIVNDFQKGDIAEGYSVSREKKESFPLTVTSAQKNPTAFYLCASSRGRALSNAYEQYFGPGTRLTVT.

This chain links TRBV4-2 with TRBJ1-5; D remains ambiguous. The length of the CDR3 is 13 residues. Between the trimmed V and J ends, which lost 1 base and 8 bases, there was a span of 9 bases. Germline assignment: CDR1 LGHNA and CDR2 YNFKEQ. The CDR3: CASSQGAKEPQHF. CDR3 in DNA: TGTGCCAGCAGCCAAGGGGCTAAAGAGCCCCAGCATTTT.

The chain is built from TRBV9 and TRBJ1-6; 10 bases match TRBD1. The germline gives CDR1 SGDLS, CDR2 YYNGEE. The CDR3 loop spans 16 amino acids. The V and J ends lost 5 bases and 3 bases, in that order; junction bases with no gene match: 5. CDR3 loop: CASRTGGDHYNSPLHF. In DNA form, the CDR3 reads TGTGCCAGCAGGACAGGGGGCGATCACTATAATTCACCCCTCCACTTT.

J is TRBJ1-1 and V is TRBV29-1; the D gene is possibly TRBD1 (6 bases). Per germline, CDR1 SQVTM and CDR2 ANQGSEA. CDR3 length equals 13 residues. The V and J ends lost 7 bases and 0 bases respectively, with 12 bases between them. The CDR3 reads CSASDSMNTEAFF. The CDR3 coding sequence is TGCAGCGCTTCGGACAGCATGAACACTGAAGCTTTCTTT.

This chain joins TRBV12-3 or TRBV12-4 and TRBJ1-5, with no clear D. This CDR3 contains 13 residues. V lost 4 bases and J 0 bases, leaving 4 bases between the germline ends. The CDR3 sequence: CASSSNSNQPQHF. The CDR3 nucleotides read TGTGCCAGCAGTTCAAATAGCAATCAGCCCCAGCATTTT.

The J gene is TRBJ2-1, the V gene TRBV6-1; D is unclear. Germline V gene lookup returns CDR1 MNHNS and CDR2 SASEGT. Trimming took 6 bases from V and 7 from J, leaving 10 bases between them. The CDR3 sequence is 12 residues long. Here the CDR3 DNA reads TGTGCCAGCAGCCCCGTGGCTAATGAGCAGTTCTTC. Amino acids: CASSPVANEQFF.

V is TRBV11-2 and J is TRBJ1-2, with unresolved D. This CDR3 region has 17 residues. Trimming stripped 0 bases from V and 3 bases from J, with 17 bases between. The V gene's germline CDR1 is SGHAT and CDR2 FQNNGV. CDR3: CASSLDLPRVLYYGYTF. The CDR3 coding sequence is TGTGCCAGCAGCTTAGACTTGCCCCGAGTTCTCTACTATGGCTACACCTTC.

The rearrangement uses TRBV5-4 and TRBJ2-7; 9 positions match TRBD2. This CDR3 comprises 17 residues. The germline CDR1 and CDR2 sequences are SGHNT and YYREEE (reference sequence). J was trimmed by 5 bases and V by 4 bases; bases with no gene match: 16. The DNA of the CDR3 is TGTGCCAGCAGCCCCGGAGGGCGAAGCGGGAGGTTCGACGAGCAGTACTTC. This codes for CASSPGGRSGRFDEQYF.

V usage is TRBV9 and J usage is TRBJ2-4; D is perhaps TRBD1 (5 bases). The CDR3 has 17 amino acids. V was clipped by 1 base and J by 4 bases, with 18 bases between them. Germline values: CDR1 SGDLS, CDR2 YYNGEE. The chain's CDR3 is CASSVSEFGQDKNIQYF. In DNA, the CDR3 is TGTGCCAGCAGCGTATCAGAATTCGGACAAGATAAAAACATTCAGTACTTC.

The chain joins TRBV5-4 to TRBJ1-2; perhaps TRBD1 as D (6 bases). Germline V gene sequence: CDR1 SGHNT, CDR2 YYREEE (reference sequence). This CDR3 comprises 13 residues. V was cut by 4 bases and J by 1 base, with 8 bases left in between. The CDR3 is CASSVDSNYGYTF. In DNA, the CDR3 is TGTGCCAGCAGCGTGGACAGTAACTATGGCTACACCTTC.

This chain uses TRBV6-5 with TRBJ1-5; D call uncertain. Trimming removed 8 bases from V and 3 bases from J, with 8 bases in between. The length of the CDR3 is 12 residues. Germline values: CDR1 MNHEY, CDR2 SVGAGI. This CDR3 is CASRGSNQPQHF. The DNA for the CDR3 is TGTGCCAGCCGAGGGTCCAATCAGCCCCAGCATTTT.